One and the same sample provided the 8 T cell receptor beta chains below, sequenced in a study of T cells in Graves' hyperthyroidism and ophthalmopathy (dated by TCRdb to between 2019 and 2020). The library relied on multiplex PCR. The sequencing machine was an Illumina HiSeq 2000. The TCR beta CDR3 regions were amplified from the RNA transcripts. The TCR CDR3 was subjected to a first round of RT-PCR using the HTBI primer set and the Qiagen OneStep RT-PCR kit. In TCRdb, the public reads were trimmed at Q25 with fastp and aligned with MiXCR, with productive beta chains retained. Here each entry gathers all rows of one CDR3 protein and keeps the most common genes and DNA. The sample contains about 420,000 distinct CDR3 sequences, about 13% of them found a single time. 4% to 6.5% of the sample is taken by the ten largest. The sequencing input was blood. The receptors were gathered from a woman younger than 30 with Graves' hyperthyroidism.

This clonotype was picked up many times. The chain uses TRBV7-9 and TRBJ2-5; D may correspond to TRBD1 or TRBD2 (5 bases each). Trimming took off 5 bases at V and 5 bases at J, with 15 bases between the two ends. Looked up from germline, CDR1 is SEHNR and CDR2 is FQNEAQ (reference sequence). There are 14 residues in the CDR3. Here the CDR3 reads CASSNRDPPETQYF. CDR3 nucleotides: TGTGCCAGCAGCAACCGGGACCCCCCGGAGACCCAGTACTTC. Full variable domain (outside the CDR3, taken from reference TRBV7-9 and TRBJ2-5): DTGVSQNPRHKITKRGQNVTFRCDPISEHNRLYWYRQTLGQGPEFLTYFQNEAQLEKSRLLSDRFSAERPKGSFSTLEIQRTEQGDSAMYLCASSNRDPPETQYFGPGTRLLVL.

This clonotype came up a few times. The CDR3 carries no conserved terminal phenylalanine or tryptophan, so it likely arises from a read error. The rearrangement links TRBV20-1 to TRBJ2-7; D is uncertain. The germline V gene encodes CDR1 DFQATT and CDR2 SNEGSKA (reference sequence). The CDR3 extends over 12 amino acids. V lost 3 bases and J lost 5, with 11 bases in between. The CDR3 DNA reads TGCAGTGCTAGTCTCCTCCTTGACGAGCAGTACCTC. Its protein product is CSASLLLDEQYL.

In its sample, this clonotype was seen a few times. This chain connects TRBV6-1 to TRBJ2-1; 12 bases are shared with TRBD1. CDR1 and CDR2 from the germline V gene are MNHNS and SASEGT. This CDR3 is 17 amino acids long. With 6 bases clipped from V and 6 bases from J, the junction kept 12 bases outside the gene matches. In DNA form, the CDR3 reads TGTGCCAGCAGCCCCTCAACCGGGACAGGGGGCACCAATGAGCAGTTCTTC. Its translation: CASSPSTGTGGTNEQFF.

As for this clonotype: This could be a read error, since a much larger clone is one nucleotide away. The chain uses TRBV27 and TRBJ1-1; D not certain. From germline, CDR1 is MNHEY and CDR2 SMNVEV (reference sequence). The CDR3 spans 13 residues. CDR3 DNA: TGTGCCAGCAGTCCGTCAGAAGACACTGGAGCTTTCTTT. Translation gives CASSPSEDTGAFF.

With regard to this clonotype: This may come from a read error, since a much larger clone is one base off. This sequence joins TRBV5-1 and TRBJ2-1; TRBD1 might be the D (6 bases). The length of the CDR3 is 14 residues. Germline CDR1 is SGHRS and CDR2 is YFSETQ. CDR3 bases: TGCGCCGGCAGCTTTACCGACAGGCGAGGTGAGCAGTTCTTC. This gives the protein CAGSFTDRRGEQFF.

This clonotype was picked up a small number of times. J is TRBJ2-1 and V is TRBV7-3, with 7 bases lining up with TRBD2. In germline, CDR1 is SGHTA, CDR2 FQGTGA. The CDR3 contains 15 residues. V shed 5 bases, J shed 9 bases, and the junction held 13 bases outside the gene matches. In DNA, the CDR3 is TGTGCCAGCAGCCACCTCGGCGCGGGGGATGGTGAGCAGTTCTTC. As protein: CASSHLGAGDGEQFF.

This clonotype has a count of ten or more. V is TRBV7-2 and J is TRBJ2-1; TRBD2 agrees at 16 bases. CDR1 and CDR2 (germline): SGHTA, FQGNSA. Trimming cost V 6 bases and J 8 bases; bases outside gene matches: 7. There are 16 residues in the CDR3. The CDR3 DNA reads as TGTGCCAGCAGTCCCCCGGGACTAGCGGGAGGGGATGAGCAGTTCTTC. Translation gives CASSPPGLAGGDEQFF.

This clonotype has ten or more counts. The CDR3 protein is CASSPTANTDTQYF. The CDR3, as DNA: TGTGCCAGCTCACCAACTGCTAACACAGATACGCAGTATTTT. This chain connects TRBV18 to TRBJ2-3; D is ambiguous. The CDR3 is made up of 14 amino acids. V was trimmed by 2 bases and J by 2 bases, leaving 8 bases between them. Looked up from germline, CDR1 is KGHSH and CDR2 is LQKENI.